This T cell receptor beta chain was retrieved from a study of response to subunit inactivated influenza vaccine. Findings and caveats of the study: Authors suggested each seasonal flu vaccination may recruit only limited numbers of new T cells.

V was clipped by 4 bases and J by 3 bases, with 11 bases between them. The CDR3 consists of 14 residues. Germline loops: CDR1 SGHRS, CDR2 YFSETQ. TCRdb reprocessed the RT-PCR reads with MiXCR, giving one entry per CDR3 protein. Of some 600,000 distinct CDR3 sequences in the sample, 11% to 15% were seen once. This clonotype showed up many times. Its cognate antigen is unknown. This specimen was PBMCs from blood, taken 14 to 15 days before vaccination. This sequence was found in a man aged 45-65 years who received an inactivated influenza vaccine. The chain carries TRBV5-1 and TRBJ1-5, with D possibly matching TRBD1 (6 bases). The CDR3 loop reads CASSPGQTNQPQHF. Here the CDR3 DNA reads TGCGCCAGCAGCCCAGGACAGACCAATCAGCCCCAGCATTTT.